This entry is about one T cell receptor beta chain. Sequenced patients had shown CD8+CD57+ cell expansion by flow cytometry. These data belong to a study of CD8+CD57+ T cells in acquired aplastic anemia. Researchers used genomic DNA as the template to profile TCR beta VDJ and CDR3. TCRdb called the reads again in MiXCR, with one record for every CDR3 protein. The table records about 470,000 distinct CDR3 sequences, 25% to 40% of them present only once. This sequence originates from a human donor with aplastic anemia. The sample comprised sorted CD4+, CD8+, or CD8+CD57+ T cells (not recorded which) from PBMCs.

Written as DNA, the CDR3 is TGTGCCAGCAGTGAATCGAGGGCAGGGGCCTACGAGCAGTACTTC. It is translated as CASSESRAGAYEQYF. J is TRBJ2-7 and V is TRBV2; tentative D call: TRBD1 (6 bases). The germline gives CDR1 SNHLY, CDR2 FYNNEI. The CDR3 runs 15 residues. V dropped 2 bases and J dropped 2 bases, with 13 bases sitting between them.